The sequence of this T cell receptor (beta chain) was determined in a study of shared clonotypes between healthy human individuals. Nashville, Tennessee was home to all donors, who were Caucasian adults. Researchers partitioned CD4+ cells into CD45RA+ naive and CD45RA-negative memory subsets. V lost 6 bases and J lost 5, with 10 bases in between. CDR1 and CDR2 (germline): MDHEN, SYDVKM. The CDR3 consists of 13 residues. Data came from immunoSEQ multiplex PCR; TCRdb stores just in-frame clones and leaves some out. Among approximately 640,000 clones listed, 72% were seen once. This rearrangement joins TRBV28 to TRBJ2-2; D might be TRBD2 (6 bases). This clonotype was sampled from a woman aged 25 to 45 in good health. Sequencing input: memory CD4+ T cells sorted from blood. As to subset: CD45RA-negative fraction. The DNA of the CDR3 is TGTGCCAGCAGCGGGAGTCGAACCGGGGAGCTGTTTTTT. Its protein is CASSGSRTGELFF. The whole variable domain, filled in from reference TRBV28 and TRBJ2-2, reads DVKVTQSSRYLVKRTGEKVFLECVQDMDHENMFWYRQDPGLGLRLIYFSYDVKMKEKGDIPEGYSVSREKKERFSLILESASTNQTSMYLCASSGSRTGELFFGEGSRLTVL.